This T cell receptor (beta chain) was sequenced for a study of CD8 T cells in ankylosing spondylitis (dated by TCRdb to 2017 to 2019). Regarding the research as a whole: The study profiled T cell receptor beta repertoires in healthy donors and ankylosing spondylitis patients to find disease-linked TCR variants. The full study cohort comprised 25 ankylosing spondylitis patients and 110 or so healthy donors. Peripheral blood was sampled, and synovial fluid was also collected from ankylosing spondylitis patients. General conclusions and limits of the study: In peripheral blood, the disease-linked clones were found at relatively low frequencies and had a CD8+ phenotype. Some of the motif variants had been reported before in the synovial fluid and blood of reactive arthritis patients, a finding that suggests common disease-initiation mechanisms. The disease-linked clones were reported as significantly enriched in matched synovial fluid samples from ankylosing spondylitis patients. Blood from ankylosing spondylitis patients appeared to be characterized by a TCR beta motif made up of several highly homologous amino acid variants.

Sequencing was performed on an Illumina HiSeq 2500. Quantitative 5'-RACE with molecular barcodes was used to prepare TCR beta libraries. The authors' analysis ran thus. Disease-linked TCR variants were identified with a new computational method built on a probabilistic model of VDJ rearrangement. In-frame beta chains were kept once TCRdb had trimmed the public reads at Q25 with fastp and called clones with MiXCR. Every CDR3 protein is listed once, alongside the most common genes and DNA of its rows. What appears here as the V and J calls and clone size reflects TCRdb's work, not the paper's. The sample table lists under 55,000 distinct CDR3 sequences, approximately 7.4% of them with a count of one. Of the sample, around 8.7% is held by the ten largest clones. The CDR3 measures 13 amino acids from cysteine to phenylalanine. This entry keeps only the CDR3 DNA: 39 bases, framed from base 1. The V end gives up 6 bases and the J end 5 bases, leaving 6 bases in the junction not matched to a gene.

This clonotype showed up many times. Its specific antigen is unknown. Nothing much larger sits one base from this clone, and base qualities are not available. Rearrangement joined TRBV12-3 or TRBV12-4 to TRBJ1-1, with 7 bases in between that match TRBD1. The sequencing input was blood, either unsorted or a sorted T cell fraction (not recorded which). This receptor was obtained from a female donor with ankylosing spondylitis or in good health (not recorded which). The nucleotide sequence reads TGTGCCAGCAGACGACAGGGACGAACTGAAGCTTTCTTT. Its protein reads: CASRRQGRTEAFF.